This is a list of T cell receptor beta chains from one sample in a study of breast tumors, draining lymph nodes, adjacent tissues. From the multiplex PCR reads, TCRdb called clonotypes with MiXCR, one entry per CDR3 protein. This table has fewer than 200,000 distinct CDR3 sequences, around a third appearing once. The material sequenced was axillary lymph node tissue. The source is a female donor with breast cancer. Some clones in this sample may be carry-over from other donors' samples. The CDR3 runs from the conserved cysteine through the conserved F or W. Each record gives: V gene, clone size, D gene, J gene, CDR3 protein, CDR3 DNA. A D gene is named only where the DNA matches it firmly. Size is stated for part of the rows, as once, few or many counts, or as a class when the clone is expanded.

V: TRBV6-5
size: few
D: -
J: TRBJ1-3
CDR3: CASSRTRGSAGNTIYF
DNA: TGTGCCAGCAGCCGGACACGGGGCAGTGCTGGAAACACCATATATTTT

V: TRBV3-1
size: -
D: TRBD2
J: TRBJ2-1
CDR3: CASSRITSGRTHEQFF
DNA: TGTGCCAGCAGCCGGATTACTAGCGGGAGGACCCATGAGCAGTTCTTC

V: TRBV6-6
size: few
D: -
J: TRBJ2-7
CDR3: CASSPRDSSTGEQYF
DNA: TGTGCCAGCAGTCCCCGGGACTCCTCGACGGGGGAGCAGTACTTC

V: TRBV19
size: -
D: -
J: TRBJ1-3
CDR3: CASRLCSGNTIYF
DNA: TGTGCCAGTAGGCTGTGCTCTGGAAACACCATATATTTT

V: TRBV2
size: once
D: -
J: TRBJ1-2
CDR3: CASSKRAGYGYTF
DNA: TGTGCCAGCAGTAAACGGGCGGGCTATGGCTACACCTTC

V: TRBV20-1
size: many
D: TRBD2
J: TRBJ2-7
CDR3: CSVTRDTSGYEQYF
DNA: TGCAGTGTGACCCGGGACACTAGCGGCTACGAGCAGTACTTC

V: TRBV3-1
size: few
D: -
J: TRBJ2-1
CDR3: CASSQDFSIHTEQFF
DNA: TGTGCCAGCAGCCAAGATTTTAGCATCCACACTGAGCAGTTCTTC

V: TRBV18
size: -
D: -
J: TRBJ1-1
CDR3: CASSPENRQPFF
DNA: TGTGCCAGCTCACCGGAAAACAGACAGCCATTCTTT

V: TRBV29-1
size: -
D: TRBD1
J: TRBJ1-2
CDR3: CSVEVRGSGYTF
DNA: TGCAGCGTAGAGGTCAGGGGGAGTGGCTACACCTTC

V: TRBV20-1
size: -
D: TRBD2
J: TRBJ2-5
CDR3: CSARSGGARETQYF
DNA: TGCAGTGCTCGAAGCGGGGGGGCCAGGGAGACCCAGTACTTC

V: TRBV13
size: few
D: -
J: TRBJ2-7
CDR3: CASSLVGF
DNA: TGTGCCAGCAGCTTAGTAGGCTTC

V: TRBV12-3/TRBV12-4
size: many
D: TRBD1
J: TRBJ1-2
CDR3: CASSKGDRGDGYTF
DNA: TGTGCCAGCAGTAAAGGGGACAGGGGGGACGGCTACACCTTC

V: TRBV7-3
size: many
D: TRBD2
J: TRBJ2-1
CDR3: CASSPRGLAGGNEQFF
DNA: TGTGCCAGCAGCCCGCGGGGACTAGCGGGAGGTAATGAGCAGTTCTTC

V: TRBV7-9
size: many
D: TRBD2
J: TRBJ2-1
CDR3: CASSLWRLAGSGEQFF
DNA: TGTGCCAGCAGCTTATGGAGACTAGCGGGGTCGGGTGAGCAGTTCTTC

V: TRBV18
size: many
D: -
J: TRBJ1-2
CDR3: CASSPPGVSYGYTF
DNA: TGTGCCAGCTCACCTCCAGGGGTTTCGTATGGCTACACCTTC

V: TRBV29-1
size: many
D: -
J: TRBJ1-2
CDR3: CSVRAVGGYTF
DNA: TGCAGCGTTCGGGCAGTGGGGGGCTACACCTTC

V: TRBV24-1
size: -
D: -
J: TRBJ2-6
CDR3: CATGGGGGANVLTF
DNA: TGTGCCACGGGAGGGGGGGGAGGGGCCAACGTCCTGACTTTC

V: TRBV10-3
size: once
D: TRBD2
J: TRBJ2-3
CDR3: CATPGLAGGTDTQYF
DNA: TGTGCCACCCCGGGACTAGCGGGGGGCACAGATACGCAGTATTTT

V: TRBV18
size: many
D: -
J: TRBJ2-7
CDR3: CASSQTESYEQYF
DNA: TGTGCCAGCTCACAAACAGAGTCCTACGAGCAGTACTTC

V: TRBV20-1
size: many
D: TRBD2
J: TRBJ2-5
CDR3: CSARFPAGGSQETQYF
DNA: TGCAGTGCTAGGTTTCCAGCGGGAGGTAGTCAAGAGACCCAGTACTTC

V: TRBV29-1
size: -
D: -
J: TRBJ2-1
CDR3: CSVETGILGNEQFF
DNA: TGCAGCGTTGAAACCGGGATATTGGGGAATGAGCAGTTCTTC

V: TRBV20-1
size: many
D: -
J: TRBJ2-5
CDR3: CSARPARGVAETQYF
DNA: TGCAGTGCTAGGCCCGCCCGCGGGGTAGCGGAGACCCAGTACTTC

V: TRBV6-5
size: -
D: TRBD1
J: TRBJ2-7
CDR3: CASSCRDSSYEQYF
DNA: TGTGCCAGCAGTTGCCGGGACAGTTCCTACGAGCAGTACTTC

V: TRBV6-6
size: many
D: TRBD1
J: TRBJ1-5
CDR3: CASSPPGTGGGQPQHF
DNA: TGTGCCAGCAGTCCGCCCGGGACAGGGGGCGGGCAGCCCCAGCATTTT

V: TRBV20-1
size: -
D: -
J: TRBJ2-7
CDR3: CSAEKPRDSPYEQYF
DNA: TGCAGTGCTGAGAAACCTCGGGACTCCCCCTACGAGCAGTACTTC

V: TRBV7-2
size: many
D: TRBD1
J: TRBJ2-5
CDR3: CASTSDRGRETQYF
DNA: TGTGCCAGCACCTCCGACAGGGGGAGGGAGACCCAGTACTTC

V: TRBV10-1
size: -
D: -
J: TRBJ2-6
CDR3: CASSDTRNTGANVLTF
DNA: TGCGCCAGCAGTGATACAAGGAACACCGGGGCCAACGTCCTGACTTTC

V: TRBV27
size: -
D: -
J: TRBJ1-2
CDR3: CASSPGGTGLYGYTF
DNA: TGTGCCAGCAGTCCGGGGGGAACAGGTCTATATGGCTACACCTTC

V: TRBV14
size: -
D: TRBD1
J: TRBJ2-1
CDR3: CASSYWTGGFYNAQFF
DNA: TGTGCCAGCAGCTACTGGACAGGGGGCTTCTACAATGCGCAGTTCTTC

V: TRBV29-1
size: few
D: -
J: TRBJ1-1
CDR3: CSVRGRSAFF
DNA: TGCAGCGTTAGGGGGAGGAGTGCTTTCTTT

V: TRBV5-1
size: -
D: TRBD1
J: TRBJ1-4
CDR3: CASSLGGQGATNEKLFF
DNA: TGCGCCAGCAGCTTGGGGGGACAGGGTGCAACTAATGAAAAACTGTTTTTT

V: TRBV20-1
size: once
D: -
J: TRBJ2-2
CDR3: CSAAGRGFGELFF
DNA: TGCAGTGCAGCGGGTCGAGGATTTGGGGAGCTGTTTTTT

V: TRBV5-6
size: many
D: -
J: TRBJ2-5
CDR3: CASSPRRGRAETQYF
DNA: TGTGCCAGCAGCCCTCGAAGGGGCCGGGCGGAGACCCAGTACTTC

V: TRBV6-1
size: many
D: TRBD1
J: TRBJ1-2
CDR3: CASSNRGPPNYGYTF
DNA: TGTGCCAGCAGCAACAGGGGACCTCCTAACTATGGCTACACCTTC

V: TRBV18
size: few
D: -
J: TRBJ2-3
CDR3: CASSLSGDPRADTQYF
DNA: TGTGCCAGCTCCCTCTCCGGGGACCCCCGCGCAGATACGCAGTATTTT

V: TRBV28
size: -
D: -
J: TRBJ2-7
CDR3: CASSSSGTPAYEQYF
DNA: TGTGCCAGCAGTTCCTCCGGGACGCCCGCCTACGAGCAGTACTTC

V: TRBV6-1
size: few
D: TRBD1
J: TRBJ1-3
CDR3: CASSEVVTGKAGDTIYF
DNA: TGTGCCAGCAGTGAAGTGGTGACAGGGAAAGCTGGAGACACCATATATTTT

V: TRBV2
size: -
D: -
J: TRBJ2-1
CDR3: CASRGDLISYNEQFF
DNA: TGTGCCAGCAGGGGGGACTTGATCTCCTACAATGAGCAGTTCTTC

V: TRBV5-4
size: many
D: -
J: TRBJ2-2
CDR3: CASRSAGGVTGELFF
DNA: TGTGCCAGCAGATCGGCGGGCGGGGTCACCGGGGAGCTGTTTTTT

V: TRBV7-2
size: once
D: TRBD1
J: TRBJ2-5
CDR3: CASSPRTGETLTQYF
DNA: TGTGCCAGCAGCCCTCGGACAGGGGAAACACTGACCCAGTACTTC

V: TRBV7-9
size: many
D: TRBD2
J: TRBJ2-1
CDR3: CASSWRLAGVNEQFF
DNA: TGTGCCAGCAGCTGGAGACTAGCGGGGGTCAATGAGCAGTTCTTC

V: TRBV5-6
size: few
D: TRBD2
J: TRBJ2-1
CDR3: CASSSSLRRGGRSYEQFF
DNA: TGTGCCAGCAGCTCCTCTCTTAGGCGGGGGGGCCGAAGCTATGAGCAGTTCTTC

V: TRBV19
size: many
D: -
J: TRBJ1-5
CDR3: CASRDPHSNQPQHF
DNA: TGTGCCAGCCGGGACCCCCATAGCAATCAGCCCCAGCATTTT

V: TRBV4-1
size: many
D: -
J: TRBJ2-2
CDR3: CASSQYYRNTGELFF
DNA: TGCGCCAGCAGCCAATACTACAGAAACACCGGGGAGCTGTTTTTT

V: TRBV5-1
size: few
D: -
J: TRBJ2-5
CDR3: CASSLAGYQDTQYF
DNA: TGCGCCAGCAGCTTGGCCGGGTACCAAGACACCCAGTACTTC

V: TRBV19
size: many
D: TRBD1
J: TRBJ1-2
CDR3: CASRLGRGPLGYTF
DNA: TGTGCCAGTAGATTAGGCAGGGGGCCTCTTGGCTACACCTTC

V: TRBV12-3/TRBV12-4
size: few
D: -
J: TRBJ1-1
CDR3: CASSTGTRYTEAFF
DNA: TGTGCCAGCAGCACCGGGACACGGTACACTGAAGCTTTCTTT